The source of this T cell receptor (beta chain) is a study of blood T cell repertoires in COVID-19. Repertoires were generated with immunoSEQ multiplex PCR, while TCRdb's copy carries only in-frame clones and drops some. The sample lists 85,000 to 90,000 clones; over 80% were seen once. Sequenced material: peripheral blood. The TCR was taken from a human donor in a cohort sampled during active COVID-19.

As DNA, the CDR3 is TGTGCCAGTAGTATAGTGGCCCGAACTAATTCACCCCTCCACTTT. Protein sequence: CASSIVARTNSPLHF. The chain has TRBV19 and TRBJ1-6; D is uncertain. This CDR3 spans 15 amino acids. Germline CDR1 LNHDA, CDR2 SQIVND (reference sequence). V shed 1 base and J shed 6 bases, with 10 bases lying between them.